This T cell receptor (beta chain) was recovered during a study of long-term antiretroviral therapy in people with HIV. Samples were assayed with immunoSEQ v3.0 at survey level. TCRdb's table, derived via immunoSEQ multiplex PCR, lists solely in-frame clones and lacks some. This table has some 31,000 clones, about 97% appearing once. V shed 3 bases and J shed 4 bases, with 5 bases lying between them. The CDR3 loop spans 12 amino acids. The germline CDR1 and CDR2 sequences are SGHAT and FQNNGV. The source was unsorted PBMCs, collected 6.9 years after starting antiretroviral therapy. The sequence came from a man in his thirties or forties with HIV. This sequence joins TRBV11-2 and TRBJ2-3; D remains unclear. CDR3 region: CASSLNPDTQYF. CDR3 nucleotide sequence: TGTGCCAGCAGCTTGAATCCAGATACGCAGTATTTT.